These 28 T cell receptor beta chains were all obtained from the same sample, sequenced in a study of CD8 T cells in Susac syndrome. An amount of RNA that ranged from roughly 0.5 to 1 ug was reverse transcribed with random hexamers. From the immunoSEQ multiplex PCR reads, TCRdb called clonotypes with MiXCR, one entry per CDR3 protein. Among 250,000 to 300,000 distinct CDR3 sequences listed, roughly 85% were seen once. Sequencing input: CD8+ T cells from PBMCs. These receptors originate from a human donor with multiple sclerosis.

The chain joins TRBV10-3 to TRBJ2-3; no reliable D call. The germline CDR1 and CDR2 sequences are ENHRY and SYGVKD. There are 13 residues in the CDR3. V gave up 3 bases and J gave up 0 bases, with 4 bases separating them. Here the CDR3 DNA reads TGTGCCATCAGTGATAGAAGCACAGATACGCAGTATTTT. Its protein is CAISDRSTDTQYF.

This clonotype was observed a single time. The chain employs TRBV4-3 and TRBJ1-3; D unclear. V was pared by 0 bases and J by 0 bases, with 6 bases between. The germline gives CDR1 LGHNA, CDR2 YSLEER. There are 15 residues in the CDR3. This CDR3 is CASSQDSRSGNTIYF. The CDR3 DNA follows: TGCGCCAGCAGCCAAGACTCCCGCTCTGGAAACACCATATATTTT.

This chain uses TRBV12-3 or TRBV12-4 with TRBJ2-3, with TRBD2 as a possible D gene (5 bases). The CDR3 has 18 amino acids. Deletions cut 3 bases from V and 1 base from J, with 20 bases between. The CDR3 bases are TGTGCCAGCAGTTTCATCGGGATCTGCCTCAAATGCACAGATACGCAGTATTTT. Translation: CASSFIGICLKCTDTQYF.

The CDR3 nucleotides read TGTGCCAGCAGCGTAGAACGGGCTAGCGGGCGATCAGATACGCAGTATTTT. It translates to CASSVERASGRSDTQYF. This chain links TRBV9 with TRBJ2-3, with 8 bases fitting TRBD2. Losses at the gene ends were 0 bases for V and 4 bases for J; bases not matched to a gene: 10. From germline, CDR1 is SGDLS and CDR2 YYNGEE. This CDR3 is built from 17 residues.

The chain uses TRBV30 and TRBJ1-1; no clear D gene. Trimming stripped 3 bases from V and 1 base from J, with 9 bases between. This CDR3 is 13 amino acids long. Germline V lookup: CDR1 GTSNPN, CDR2 SVGIG (reference sequence). The CDR3 is CAWRPLRNTEAFF. The CDR3 DNA reads as TGTGCCTGGAGGCCCCTAAGGAACACTGAAGCTTTCTTT.

The chain is built from TRBV11-2 and TRBJ1-1; a weak D match, TRBD1 (5 bases). Germline-derived CDR1 and CDR2 are SGHAT and FQNNGV. The V end lost 1 base, the J end lost 3 bases, and 12 bases lay between the germline ends. This CDR3 contains 15 residues. Here the CDR3 DNA reads TGTGCCAGCAGCTTAGCCGAAGGGGCGGACACTGAAGCTTTCTTT. Its protein product is CASSLAEGADTEAFF.

The V and J genes are TRBV27 and TRBJ2-7; weak D call: TRBD2 (5 bases). The V and J ends lost 5 bases and 3 bases respectively, with 14 bases between them. The CDR3 runs to 14 residues. Germline CDR1 is MNHEY and CDR2 is SMNVEV (reference sequence). CDR3 in DNA: TGTGCCAGCAGTATCGAGCGGCGGTACTACGAGCAGTACTTC. Residues: CASSIERRYYEQYF.

This clonotype was seen more than once but under ten times. CDR3 in amino acids: CASTYVSPEQFF. The CDR3 DNA reads TGTGCCAGCACCTACGTGTCCCCTGAGCAGTTCTTC. The chain employs TRBV7-9 and TRBJ2-1; D uncertain. Trimming shortened V by 7 bases and J by 9 bases, and 13 bases separated the two germline ends. Germline CDR1 reads SEHNR; CDR2 reads FQNEAQ (reference sequence). There are 12 residues in the CDR3.

V usage is TRBV5-1 and J usage is TRBJ1-2; D not certain. The germline V gene encodes CDR1 SGHRS and CDR2 YFSETQ. Trimming removed 1 base at V and 2 bases at J, with 12 bases between. This CDR3 has 15 residues. CDR3 protein: CASSLYTQSNYGYTF. CDR3 coding DNA: TGCGCCAGCAGCTTGTATACACAAAGCAACTATGGCTACACCTTC.

This chain uses TRBV6-5 with TRBJ2-1, with 11 bases matching TRBD2. Germline CDR1 and CDR2: MNHEY and SVGAGI. This CDR3 has 19 residues. V gave up 6 bases and J gave up 0 bases; unmatched junction bases: 13. CDR3 sequence reads: CASRLFSGRAQSSYNEQFF. CDR3 nucleotide sequence: TGTGCCAGCAGATTATTTAGCGGGAGGGCCCAAAGCTCCTACAATGAGCAGTTCTTC.

The V gene is TRBV10-3, the J gene TRBJ2-7; D may correspond to TRBD1 or TRBD2 (5 bases each). The germline V and J ends were trimmed by 0 bases and 2 bases, with 11 bases remaining between them. This CDR3 is 15 amino acids long. Germline CDR1 ENHRY, CDR2 SYGVKD. The CDR3 bases are TGTGCCATCAGTGAGTCCAGGGACGGACCCTACGAGCAGTACTTC. It translates to CAISESRDGPYEQYF.

The J gene is TRBJ2-3, the V gene TRBV30; no firm D call. Trimming took off 3 bases at V and 4 bases at J, with 8 bases between the two ends. CDR1 is GTSNPN and CDR2 is SVGIG in the germline V gene (reference sequence). The CDR3 extends over 12 amino acids. For the CDR3, the DNA is TGTGCCTGGAGGTTGTATCCAGATACGCAGTATTTT. This sequence encodes CAWRLYPDTQYF.

The chain has TRBV28 and TRBJ2-7, with D unresolved. CDR1 and CDR2 (germline): MDHEN, SYDVKM. The CDR3 is 13 residues long. Trimming shortened V by 5 bases and J by 5 bases, and 13 bases separated the two germline ends. As DNA, the CDR3 is TGTGCCAGCAGTCCATACCGGATAGACGAGCAGTACTTC. Translating gives CASSPYRIDEQYF. The whole variable domain, filled in from reference TRBV28 and TRBJ2-7, reads DVKVTQSSRYLVKRTGEKVFLECVQDMDHENMFWYRQDPGLGLRLIYFSYDVKMKEKGDIPEGYSVSREKKERFSLILESASTNQTSMYLCASSPYRIDEQYFGPGTRLTVT.

The rearrangement uses TRBV7-9 and TRBJ2-3, with 10 bases matching TRBD1. Germline assignment: CDR1 SEHNR and CDR2 FQNEAQ (reference sequence). CDR3 length: 14 residues. V gave up 6 bases and J gave up 7 bases; unmatched junction bases: 7. The CDR3 sequence: CASRPGQGGNTQYF. The CDR3 nucleotides read TGTGCCAGCAGGCCCGGACAGGGGGGAAATACGCAGTATTTT. The full variable domain, in which reference TRBV7-9 and TRBJ2-3 provide the parts outside the CDR3, is DTGVSQNPRHKITKRGQNVTFRCDPISEHNRLYWYRQTLGQGPEFLTYFQNEAQLEKSRLLSDRFSAERPKGSFSTLEIQRTEQGDSAMYLCASRPGQGGNTQYFGPGTRLTVL.

J is TRBJ2-7 and V is TRBV6-2 or TRBV6-3; D is undetermined. V lost 0 bases, J lost 3 bases, and 12 bases lay in between. The germline V gene has CDR1 MNHEY and CDR2 SVGEGT. The CDR3 loop spans 15 amino acids. The CDR3 reads CASSYSAAAVYEQYF. The CDR3 region has the DNA TGTGCCAGCAGTTACTCGGCCGCCGCTGTCTACGAGCAGTACTTC.

V and J are TRBV28 and TRBJ2-4; 8 bases align to TRBD2. CDR1 and CDR2 (germline): MDHEN, SYDVKM. V gave up 3 bases and J gave up 3 bases; unmatched junction bases: 7. The CDR3 spans 16 residues. The CDR3 DNA sequence: TGTGCCAGCAGTTTTGAGGAGGCGGGGGGCAAAAACATTCAGTACTTC. This encodes CASSFEEAGGKNIQYF.

The chain combines TRBV7-2 with TRBJ2-1; D perhaps matches TRBD1 (7 bases). V was clipped by 0 bases and J by 8 bases, with 8 bases between them. CDR1 is SGHTA and CDR2 is FQGNSA in the germline V gene. This CDR3 is built from 13 residues. The CDR3 loop reads CASSLARGDEQFF. CDR3 coding DNA: TGTGCCAGCAGCTTAGCCAGGGGGGATGAGCAGTTCTTC.

The chain employs TRBV30 and TRBJ2-1; 8 bases are shared with TRBD2. J was trimmed by 3 bases and V by 5 bases; bases with no gene match: 9. Germline V gene sequence: CDR1 GTSNPN, CDR2 SVGIG (reference sequence). This CDR3 has 15 amino acids. The chain's CDR3 is CAWCSLGGVYNEQFF. CDR3 nucleotides: TGTGCCTGGTGTTCACTCGGGGGGGTCTACAATGAGCAGTTCTTC. The whole variable domain, remainder taken from reference TRBV30 and TRBJ2-1, is SQTIHQWPATLVQPVGSPLSLECTVEGTSNPNLYWYRQAAGRGLQLLFYSVGIGQISSEVPQNLSASRPQDRQFILSSKKLLLSDSGFYLCAWCSLGGVYNEQFFGPGTRLTVL.

The chain recombines TRBV12-3 or TRBV12-4 with TRBJ2-3; the match to TRBD2 covers 11 bases. The ends lost 6 bases at V and 2 bases at J; junction bases unmatched: 7. There are 16 residues in the CDR3. The CDR3: CASSIGTSGVTDTQYF. CDR3 bases: TGTGCCAGCAGCATCGGGACTAGCGGTGTCACAGATACGCAGTATTTT.

The rearrangement uses TRBV10-3 and TRBJ2-1, with D perhaps TRBD1 or TRBD2 (5 bases each). Looked up from germline, CDR1 is ENHRY and CDR2 is SYGVKD. This CDR3 region has 15 residues. V was clipped by 3 bases and J by 5 bases, with 14 bases between them. CDR3 loop: CAISDNLGTNNEQFF. For the CDR3, the DNA is TGTGCCATCAGTGATAATTTGGGGACCAACAATGAGCAGTTCTTC.

The chain links TRBV9 to TRBJ1-1, with D unresolved. V lost 4 bases, J lost 1 base, and 11 bases lay in between. Germline CDR1 is SGDLS and CDR2 is YYNGEE. The CDR3 runs 14 residues. Here the CDR3 reads CASSPPVGNTEAFF. CDR3 nucleotides: TGTGCCAGCAGCCCCCCTGTAGGGAACACTGAAGCTTTCTTT. The full variable domain, in which reference TRBV9 and TRBJ1-1 provide the parts outside the CDR3, is DSGVTQTPKHLITATGQRVTLRCSPRSGDLSVYWYQQSLDQGLQFLIQYYNGEERAKGNILERFSAQQFPDLHSELNLSSLELGDSALYFCASSPPVGNTEAFFGQGTRLTVV.

J is TRBJ2-1 and V is TRBV4-1; a weak D match, TRBD1 (6 bases). V was cut by 2 bases and J by 9 bases, with 17 bases left in between. CDR3 size: 15 residues. The germline CDR1 and CDR2 sequences are MGHRA and YSYEKL. The CDR3 DNA reads as TGCGCCAGCAGCCAACTGACACTAGTCAGGGGTGAGCAGTTCTTC. This encodes CASSQLTLVRGEQFF.

The sample holds one count of this clonotype. The chain recombines TRBV5-1 with TRBJ2-3; 13 bases agree with TRBD2. CDR3 length: 16 residues. Germline values: CDR1 SGHRS, CDR2 YFSETQ. The V segment lost 1 base and the J segment 5 bases; nucleotides outside the gene matches: 4. CDR3 DNA sequence: TGCGCCAGCAGCTTGAGGACTAGCGGGAGTGTAGATACGCAGTATTTT. Encoded protein: CASSLRTSGSVDTQYF.

V and J are TRBV24-1 and TRBJ1-1; D is unclear. V lost 2 bases to trimming and J lost 4 bases, with 16 bases between them. The CDR3 length is 16 residues. CDR1 KGHDR and CDR2 SFDVKD come from the germline V gene. Here the CDR3 DNA reads TGTGCCACCAGTGATTCCAACGGGTGGTTGGGCACTGAAGCTTTCTTT. It is translated as CATSDSNGWLGTEAFF.

The chain recombines TRBV4-3 with TRBJ1-5; 9 bases are shared with TRBD1. The CDR3 extends over 15 amino acids. The junction had 1 base not matched to a gene; V was cut back by 1 base and J by 3 bases. Germline V CDR1 and CDR2: LGHNA, YSLEER. CDR3 bases: TGCGCCAGCAGCCAAGGGACAGGGGTCAATCAGCCCCAGCATTTT. The encoded protein is CASSQGTGVNQPQHF.

This clonotype is a singleton in its sample. The chain is built from TRBV10-3 and TRBJ2-1, with D perhaps matching TRBD1 (5 bases). Germline CDR1 ENHRY, CDR2 SYGVKD. This CDR3 contains 15 residues. V shed 4 bases and J shed 0 bases, with 10 bases lying between them. The CDR3 region is CAISAGASSYNEQFF. The CDR3 nucleotides are TGTGCCATCAGTGCTGGGGCCAGCTCCTACAATGAGCAGTTCTTC.

The chain employs TRBV28 and TRBJ2-3, with 11 bases aligning to TRBD2. V gave up 4 bases and J gave up 1 base; unmatched junction bases: 4. Germline CDR1 and CDR2: MDHEN and SYDVKM. The CDR3 covers 16 residues. The CDR3 reads CASSSMTSGGTDTQYF. The CDR3 nucleotides read TGTGCCAGCAGTTCGATGACTAGCGGGGGCACAGATACGCAGTATTTT.

This sequence joins TRBV7-9 and TRBJ2-7; 7 bases map to TRBD2. This CDR3 is built from 16 residues. The trim removed 5 bases at V and 2 bases at J, leaving 12 bases unmatched. Germline-derived CDR1 and CDR2 are SEHNR and FQNEAQ (reference sequence). The CDR3 is CASSQGWGGRPYEQYF. The CDR3 DNA reads as TGTGCCAGCAGCCAAGGATGGGGGGGTAGGCCCTACGAGCAGTACTTC.